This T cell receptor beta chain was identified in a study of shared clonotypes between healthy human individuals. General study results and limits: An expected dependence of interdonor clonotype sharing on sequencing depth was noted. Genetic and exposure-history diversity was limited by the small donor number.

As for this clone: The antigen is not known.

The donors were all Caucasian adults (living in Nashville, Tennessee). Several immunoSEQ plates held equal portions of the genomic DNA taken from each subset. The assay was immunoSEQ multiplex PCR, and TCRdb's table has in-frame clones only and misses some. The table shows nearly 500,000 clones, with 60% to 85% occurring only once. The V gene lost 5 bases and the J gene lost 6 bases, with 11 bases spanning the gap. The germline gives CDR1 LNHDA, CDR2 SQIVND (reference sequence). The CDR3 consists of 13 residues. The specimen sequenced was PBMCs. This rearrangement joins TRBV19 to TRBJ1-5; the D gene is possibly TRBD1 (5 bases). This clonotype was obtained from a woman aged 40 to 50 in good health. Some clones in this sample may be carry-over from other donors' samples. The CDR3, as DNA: TGTGCCAGTAGTGGCCAGGGTCGTCAGCCCCAGCATTTT. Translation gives CASSGQGRQPQHF.